The rows below give T cell receptor beta chains drawn from one sample of a study of blood T cell repertoires in COVID-19. Method: immunoSEQ multiplex PCR; TCRdb's copy keeps in-frame clones and lacks some. The data contain about 200,000 clones, around 87% of them seen just once; the ten biggest clones take up roughly a tenth. Input material: peripheral blood. The receptors were sampled from a woman aged 50 to 65 with COVID-19, enrolled during active disease. CDR3s include the opening cysteine and the closing phenylalanine or tryptophan. The D gene is left open where the match is weak. Size tells how often a clone was seen (once, few, many) or the class of an expanded clone, and some rows leave it out.

CDR3: CASSWATSTGELFF
DNA: TGTGCCAGTAGTTGGGCTACTTCCACCGGGGAGCTGTTTTTT
length: 14
D: NA
J: TRBJ2-2
V: TRBV19
size: NA

CDR3: CASSPSQGYTEAFF
DNA: TGTGCCAGCTCACCCTCCCAGGGGTACACTGAAGCTTTCTTT
length: 14
D: NA
J: TRBJ1-1
V: TRBV18
size: NA

CDR3: CASSQVDMGLTTGELFF
DNA: TGCGCCAGCAGCCAAGTTGATATGGGACTGACTACCGGGGAGCTGTTTTTT
length: 17
D: NA
J: TRBJ2-2
V: TRBV4-1
size: NA

CDR3: CAWRIWGDTGELFF
DNA: TGTGCCTGGAGAATATGGGGGGACACCGGGGAGCTGTTTTTT
length: 14
D: NA
J: TRBJ2-2
V: TRBV30
size: NA

CDR3: CASSRLRSYNSPLHF
DNA: TGTGCCAGCAGTCGACTGAGGTCCTATAATTCACCCCTCCACTTT
length: 15
D: NA
J: TRBJ1-6
V: TRBV6-2/TRBV6-3
size: few

CDR3: CASSLGSSGGQNEQFF
DNA: TGTGCCAGCAGCTTAGGAAGTAGCGGGGGGCAGAATGAGCAGTTCTTC
length: 16
D: TRBD2
J: TRBJ2-1
V: TRBV11-2
size: NA

CDR3: CASSSPTGGLEGNQPQHF
DNA: TGTGCCAGCAGTTCGCCGACAGGGGGCTTAGAGGGCAATCAGCCCCAGCATTTT
length: 18
D: TRBD1
J: TRBJ1-5
V: TRBV28
size: NA

CDR3: CASTTSPNRNEQFF
DNA: TGTGCCAGTACCACTAGCCCTAACAGGAATGAGCAGTTCTTC
length: 14
D: NA
J: TRBJ2-1
V: TRBV19
size: NA

CDR3: CASSPAADRWYGYTF
DNA: TGTGCCAGCTCTCCGGCGGCGGATAGGTGGTATGGCTACACCTTC
length: 15
D: NA
J: TRBJ1-2
V: TRBV18
size: NA

CDR3: CAWSAAVNYGYTF
DNA: TGTGCCTGGAGTGCGGCGGTTAACTATGGCTACACCTTC
length: 13
D: NA
J: TRBJ1-2
V: TRBV30
size: NA

CDR3: CASSPRTGGKGELFF
DNA: TGTGCCAGCAGCCCCCGGACAGGGGGAAAGGGGGAGCTGTTTTTT
length: 15
D: TRBD1
J: TRBJ2-2
V: TRBV7-9
size: once

CDR3: CASSQDWDRDYGYTF
DNA: TGTGCCAGCAGCCAAGACTGGGACAGGGACTATGGCTACACCTTC
length: 15
D: TRBD1
J: TRBJ1-2
V: TRBV4-2
size: NA

CDR3: CSSSGGRTSTDTQYF
DNA: TGCAGCTCATCCGGAGGGCGGACCTCCACAGATACGCAGTATTTT
length: 15
D: NA
J: TRBJ2-3
V: TRBV29-1
size: NA

CDR3: CASSLAGGRETQYF
DNA: TGTGCCAGCAGCCTAGCGGGGGGGCGAGAGACCCAGTACTTC
length: 14
D: TRBD2
J: TRBJ2-5
V: TRBV6-5
size: NA

CDR3: CASSPEAGALSNEQFF
DNA: TGTGCCAGCAGCCCCGAAGCGGGGGCCCTCAGTAATGAGCAGTTCTTC
length: 16
D: TRBD2
J: TRBJ2-1
V: TRBV7-3
size: NA

CDR3: CASSLDRRLNTEAFF
DNA: TGTGCCAGCAGCTTAGATAGGCGGTTGAACACTGAAGCTTTCTTT
length: 15
D: NA
J: TRBJ1-1
V: TRBV11-2
size: NA

CDR3: CSVNTYTDLNEQFF
DNA: TGCAGCGTCAATACCTACACAGACCTCAATGAGCAGTTCTTC
length: 14
D: NA
J: TRBJ2-1
V: TRBV29-1
size: NA

CDR3: CASSPGVVATVEAFF
DNA: TGTGCCAGTAGCCCCGGGGTGGTCGCGACGGTTGAAGCTTTCTTT
length: 15
D: NA
J: TRBJ1-1
V: TRBV19
size: NA

CDR3: CATSREGATSTDTQYF
DNA: TGTGCCACCAGCAGAGAAGGGGCTACGAGCACAGATACGCAGTATTTT
length: 16
D: NA
J: TRBJ2-3
V: TRBV15
size: NA

CDR3: CASSEWGLADRRTQYF
DNA: TGTGCCAGCAGCGAATGGGGACTAGCGGACCGTCGGACCCAGTACTTC
length: 16
D: TRBD2
J: TRBJ2-5
V: TRBV5-8
size: NA

CDR3: CASSAGGVYGYTF
DNA: TGTGCCAGCAGTGCCGGGGGTGTCTATGGCTACACCTTC
length: 13
D: NA
J: TRBJ1-2
V: TRBV27
size: NA

CDR3: CASSEAPTPQHF
DNA: TGTGCCAGTAGTGAGGCCCCGACGCCCCAGCATTTT
length: 12
D: NA
J: TRBJ1-5
V: TRBV19
size: NA

CDR3: CASSPPDINYGYTF
DNA: TGCGCCAGCAGCCCCCCGGACATAAACTATGGCTACACCTTC
length: 14
D: NA
J: TRBJ1-2
V: TRBV5-1
size: NA

CDR3: CASSWASGANVLTF
DNA: TGTGCCAGCAGTTGGGCGTCTGGGGCCAACGTCCTGACTTTC
length: 14
D: NA
J: TRBJ2-6
V: TRBV27
size: NA

CDR3: CASSPLQGFEKLFF
DNA: TGTGCCAGCTCACCATTACAGGGGTTCGAAAAACTGTTTTTT
length: 14
D: TRBD1
J: TRBJ1-4
V: TRBV18
size: NA

CDR3: CASSPTTASNTEAFF
DNA: TGTGCCAGTAGTCCTACGACAGCCTCTAACACTGAAGCTTTCTTT
length: 15
D: NA
J: TRBJ1-1
V: TRBV19
size: NA

CDR3: CASSQDLASGTYEQYF
DNA: TGCGCCAGCAGCCAAGATTTGGCTAGCGGAACCTACGAGCAGTACTTC
length: 16
D: TRBD2
J: TRBJ2-7
V: TRBV4-3
size: NA

CDR3: CASSISRGYYTF
DNA: TGTGCCAGTAGTATCTCCAGGGGATACTACACCTTC
length: 12
D: NA
J: TRBJ1-2
V: TRBV19
size: NA

CDR3: CASSEGQARGKLFF
DNA: TGTGCCAGCAGTGAGGGACAGGCGCGGGGAAAACTGTTTTTT
length: 14
D: TRBD1
J: TRBJ1-4
V: TRBV6-1
size: NA

CDR3: CASSPRQGAGNTIYF
DNA: TGTGCCAGCAGCCCCCGACAGGGGGCCGGAAACACCATATATTTT
length: 15
D: TRBD1
J: TRBJ1-3
V: TRBV9
size: NA

CDR3: CASSLAATDTQYF
DNA: TGCGCCAGCAGCTTAGCGGCCACAGATACGCAGTATTTT
length: 13
D: NA
J: TRBJ2-3
V: TRBV5-1
size: NA

CDR3: CASRKWRFVYGYTF
DNA: TGTGCCAGCAGAAAGTGGAGATTCGTCTATGGCTACACCTTC
length: 14
D: NA
J: TRBJ1-2
V: TRBV5-4
size: NA

CDR3: CASSPGLTDTQYF
DNA: TGTGCCAGCTCACCAGGCTTAACAGATACGCAGTATTTT
length: 13
D: NA
J: TRBJ2-3
V: TRBV18
size: NA

CDR3: CASSIILREVHNEQFF
DNA: TGTGCCAGTAGTATAATATTGAGGGAGGTCCACAATGAGCAGTTCTTC
length: 16
D: NA
J: TRBJ2-1
V: TRBV19
size: NA

CDR3: CASSSRRGQPQHF
DNA: TGTGCCAGCAGTTCCCGTCGGGGTCAGCCCCAGCATTTT
length: 13
D: NA
J: TRBJ1-5
V: TRBV12-3/TRBV12-4
size: once

CDR3: CASSLELTGSGNTIYF
DNA: TGTGCCAGCAGCTTAGAATTGACAGGGAGTGGAAACACCATATATTTT
length: 16
D: TRBD1
J: TRBJ1-3
V: TRBV13
size: NA

CDR3: CASSLGRDTDTQYF
DNA: TGTGCCAGCAGTCTTGGACGGGACACAGATACGCAGTATTTT
length: 14
D: NA
J: TRBJ2-3
V: TRBV2
size: NA

CDR3: CASSYSKGGARGYTF
DNA: TGTGCCAGCAGTTACTCGAAGGGGGGGGCGCGAGGCTACACCTTC
length: 15
D: NA
J: TRBJ1-2
V: TRBV6-5
size: NA

CDR3: CASSPGDRVQPQHF
DNA: TGTGCCAGCAGCCCGGGGGACAGGGTTCAGCCCCAGCATTTT
length: 14
D: TRBD1
J: TRBJ1-5
V: TRBV27
size: NA

CDR3: CSASPGGDRYSPLHF
DNA: TGCAGTGCTAGTCCTGGGGGGGACCGATATTCACCCCTCCACTTT
length: 15
D: NA
J: TRBJ1-6
V: TRBV20-1
size: NA

CDR3: CASSLEGANTGELFF
DNA: TGCGCCAGCAGCTTGGAGGGGGCTAACACCGGGGAGCTGTTTTTT
length: 15
D: TRBD1
J: TRBJ2-2
V: TRBV5-1
size: NA

CDR3: CASSLGERRQGSYEQYF
DNA: TGTGCCAGCAGCTTAGGGGAGCGAAGACAGGGTTCCTACGAGCAGTACTTC
length: 17
D: TRBD1
J: TRBJ2-7
V: TRBV11-3
size: few

CDR3: CASSSATGGITDTQYF
DNA: TGCGCCAGCAGCAGCGCCACGGGAGGCATAACAGATACGCAGTATTTT
length: 16
D: TRBD2
J: TRBJ2-3
V: TRBV5-1
size: NA

CDR3: CASRDTGQETQYF
DNA: TGTGCCAGCAGGGACACAGGGCAAGAGACCCAGTACTTC
length: 13
D: NA
J: TRBJ2-5
V: TRBV27
size: NA

CDR3: CASSRETGPLNTEAFF
DNA: TGTGCCAGCAGCCGAGAGACAGGGCCCTTGAACACTGAAGCTTTCTTT
length: 16
D: TRBD1
J: TRBJ1-1
V: TRBV5-4
size: NA

CDR3: CSASRGPGNTIYF
DNA: TGCAGTGCTAGTAGGGGGCCGGGAAACACCATATATTTT
length: 13
D: TRBD1
J: TRBJ1-3
V: TRBV20-1
size: few

CDR3: CASSMFGYRTASYTEAFF
DNA: TGTGCCAGTAGTATGTTTGGCTATCGGACAGCTAGTTACACTGAAGCTTTCTTT
length: 18
D: NA
J: TRBJ1-1
V: TRBV19
size: NA

CDR3: CATSDPLQRGGRGDTQYF
DNA: TGTGCCACCAGTGATCCTCTTCAGCGGGGGGGGCGAGGAGATACGCAGTATTTT
length: 18
D: TRBD2
J: TRBJ2-3
V: TRBV24-1
size: NA

CDR3: CASTLAGQLFSGANVLTF
DNA: TGTGCCAGCACCTTGGCGGGACAGCTCTTCTCTGGGGCCAACGTCCTGACTTTC
length: 18
D: NA
J: TRBJ2-6
V: TRBV27
size: NA

CDR3: CASSPLLADGIDTQYF
DNA: TGTGCCAGCAGCCCTCTTCTAGCGGACGGGATAGATACGCAGTATTTT
length: 16
D: TRBD2
J: TRBJ2-3
V: TRBV6-2/TRBV6-3
size: NA